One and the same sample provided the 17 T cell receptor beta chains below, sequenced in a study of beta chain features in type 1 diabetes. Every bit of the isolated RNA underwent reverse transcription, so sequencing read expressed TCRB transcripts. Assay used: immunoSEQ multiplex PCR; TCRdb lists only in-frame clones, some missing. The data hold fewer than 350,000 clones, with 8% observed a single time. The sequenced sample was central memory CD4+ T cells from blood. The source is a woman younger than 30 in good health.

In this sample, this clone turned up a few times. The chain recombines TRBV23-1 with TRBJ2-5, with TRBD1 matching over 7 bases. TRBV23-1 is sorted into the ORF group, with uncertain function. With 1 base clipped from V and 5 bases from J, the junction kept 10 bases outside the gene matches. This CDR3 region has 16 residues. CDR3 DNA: TGCGCCAGCAGTCAATGCGGACAGGCCAGGAGGGAGACCCAGTACTTC. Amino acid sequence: CASSQCGQARRETQYF.

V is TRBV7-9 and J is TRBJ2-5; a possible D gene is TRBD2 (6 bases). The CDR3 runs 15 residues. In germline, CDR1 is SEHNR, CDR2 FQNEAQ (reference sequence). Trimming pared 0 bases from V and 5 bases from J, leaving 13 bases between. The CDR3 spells CASSLALSGVETQYF. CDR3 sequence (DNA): TGTGCCAGCAGCTTAGCGCTATCGGGAGTGGAGACCCAGTACTTC.

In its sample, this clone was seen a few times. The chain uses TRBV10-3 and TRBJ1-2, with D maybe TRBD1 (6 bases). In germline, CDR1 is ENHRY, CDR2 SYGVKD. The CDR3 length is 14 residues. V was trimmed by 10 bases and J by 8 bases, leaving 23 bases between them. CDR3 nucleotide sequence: TGTGCCACAACAAACGGCAGGGGAGTTGTCGGCTACACCTTC. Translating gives CATTNGRGVVGYTF.

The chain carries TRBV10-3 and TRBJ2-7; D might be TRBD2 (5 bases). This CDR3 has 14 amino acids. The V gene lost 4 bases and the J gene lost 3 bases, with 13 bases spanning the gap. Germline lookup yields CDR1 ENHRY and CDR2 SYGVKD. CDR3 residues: CAISVNGMDYEQYF. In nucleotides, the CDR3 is TGTGCCATCAGTGTTAACGGGATGGACTACGAGCAGTACTTC.

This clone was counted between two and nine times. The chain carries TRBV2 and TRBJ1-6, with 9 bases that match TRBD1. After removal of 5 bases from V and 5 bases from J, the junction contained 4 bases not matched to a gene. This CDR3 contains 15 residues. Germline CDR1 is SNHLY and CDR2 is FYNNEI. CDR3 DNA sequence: TGTGCCAGCAGTAAAGACAGGGGGAATAATTCACCCCTCCACTTT. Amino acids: CASSKDRGNNSPLHF.

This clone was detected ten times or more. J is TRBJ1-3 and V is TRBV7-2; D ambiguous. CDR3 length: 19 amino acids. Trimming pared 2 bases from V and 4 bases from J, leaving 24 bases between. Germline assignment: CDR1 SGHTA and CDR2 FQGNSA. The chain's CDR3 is CASSLNRAAGKLSGNTIYF. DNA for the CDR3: TGTGCCAGCAGCTTAAATCGGGCAGCCGGGAAACTTTCGGGAAACACCATATATTTT.

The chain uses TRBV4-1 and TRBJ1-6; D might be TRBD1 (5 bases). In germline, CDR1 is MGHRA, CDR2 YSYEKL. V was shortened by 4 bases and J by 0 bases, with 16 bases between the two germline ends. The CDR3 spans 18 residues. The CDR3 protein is CASSLGQGPSSYNSPLHF. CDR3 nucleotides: TGCGCCAGCAGCCTGGGGCAGGGTCCGAGCTCCTATAATTCACCCCTCCACTTT.

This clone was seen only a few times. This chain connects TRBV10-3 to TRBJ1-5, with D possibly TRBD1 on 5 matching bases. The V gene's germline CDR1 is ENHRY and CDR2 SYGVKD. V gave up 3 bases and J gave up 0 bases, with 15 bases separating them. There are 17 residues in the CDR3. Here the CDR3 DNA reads TGTGCCATCAGTGATGGAGGGGCCAGGGATAGCAATCAGCCCCAGCATTTT. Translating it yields CAISDGGARDSNQPQHF.

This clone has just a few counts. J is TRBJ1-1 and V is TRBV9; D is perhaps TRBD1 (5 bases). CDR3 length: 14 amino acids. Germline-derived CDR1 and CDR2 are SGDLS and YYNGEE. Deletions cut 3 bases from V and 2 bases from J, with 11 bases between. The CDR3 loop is CASSARQYNTEAFF. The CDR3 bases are TGTGCCAGCAGCGCCAGACAGTACAACACTGAAGCTTTCTTT.

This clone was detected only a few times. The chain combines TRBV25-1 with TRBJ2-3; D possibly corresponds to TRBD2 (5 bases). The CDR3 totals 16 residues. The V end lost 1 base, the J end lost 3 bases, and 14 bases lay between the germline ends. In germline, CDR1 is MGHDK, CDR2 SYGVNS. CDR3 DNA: TGTGCCAGCAGTGAATCGAAGGGTATAGCGACAGATACGCAGTATTTT. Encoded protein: CASSESKGIATDTQYF.

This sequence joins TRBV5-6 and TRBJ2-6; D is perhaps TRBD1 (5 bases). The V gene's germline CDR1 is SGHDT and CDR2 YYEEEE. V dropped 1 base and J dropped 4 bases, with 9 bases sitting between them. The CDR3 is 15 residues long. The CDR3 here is CASSLRGTGANVLTF. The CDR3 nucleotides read TGTGCCAGCAGCTTGAGGGGTACAGGGGCCAACGTCCTGACTTTC.

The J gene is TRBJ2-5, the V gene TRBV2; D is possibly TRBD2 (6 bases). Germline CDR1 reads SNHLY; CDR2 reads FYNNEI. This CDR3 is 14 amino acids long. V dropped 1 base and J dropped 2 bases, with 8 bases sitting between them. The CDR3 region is CASSEGLAQETQYF. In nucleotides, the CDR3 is TGTGCCAGCAGTGAAGGGCTAGCGCAAGAGACCCAGTACTTC.

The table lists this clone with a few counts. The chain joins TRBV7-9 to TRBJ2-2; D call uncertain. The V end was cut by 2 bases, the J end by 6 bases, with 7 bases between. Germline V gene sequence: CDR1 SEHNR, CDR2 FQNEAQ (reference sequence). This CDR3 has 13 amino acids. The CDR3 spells CASSLMGSGELFF. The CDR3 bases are TGTGCCAGCAGCTTAATGGGGTCCGGGGAGCTGTTTTTT.

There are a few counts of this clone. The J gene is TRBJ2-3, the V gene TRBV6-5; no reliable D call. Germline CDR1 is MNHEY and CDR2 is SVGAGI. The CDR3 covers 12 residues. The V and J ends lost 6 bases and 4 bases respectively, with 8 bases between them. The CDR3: CASSPRPDTQYF. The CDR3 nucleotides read TGTGCCAGCAGCCCCCGCCCAGATACGCAGTATTTT.

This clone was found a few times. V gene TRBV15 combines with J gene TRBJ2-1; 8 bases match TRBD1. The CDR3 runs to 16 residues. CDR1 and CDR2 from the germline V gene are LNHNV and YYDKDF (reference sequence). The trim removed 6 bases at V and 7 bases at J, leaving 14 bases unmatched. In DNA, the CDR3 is TGTGCCACCAGTGAAGTCTTGGCAGGGGGCTGGAATGAGCAGTTCTTC. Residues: CATSEVLAGGWNEQFF. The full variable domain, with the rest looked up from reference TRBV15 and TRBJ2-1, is DAMVIQNPRYQVTQFGKPVTLSCSQTLNHNVMYWYQQKSSQAPKLLFHYYDKDFNNEADTPDNFQSRRPNTSFCFLDIRSPGLGDTAMYLCATSEVLAGGWNEQFFGPGTRLTVL.

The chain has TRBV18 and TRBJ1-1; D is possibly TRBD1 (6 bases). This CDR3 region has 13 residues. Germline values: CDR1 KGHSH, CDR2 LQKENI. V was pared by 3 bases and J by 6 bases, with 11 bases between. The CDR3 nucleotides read TGTGCCAGCTCACCCCCGGGGGGCCCTGAAGCTTTCTTT. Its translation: CASSPPGGPEAFF.

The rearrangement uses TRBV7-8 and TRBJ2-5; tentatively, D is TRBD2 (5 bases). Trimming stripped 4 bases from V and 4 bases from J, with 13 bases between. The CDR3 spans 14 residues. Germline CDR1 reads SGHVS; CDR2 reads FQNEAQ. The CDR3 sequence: CASSSAGPVETQYF. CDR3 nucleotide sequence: TGTGCCAGCAGCTCTGCGGGCCCCGTAGAGACCCAGTACTTC.